This T cell receptor beta chain was obtained from a study of OX40 agonist ivuxolimab in advanced cancers. Whole-study context: Partial responses were seen in three patients, one with hepatocellular carcinoma and two with cutaneous melanoma.

This table comes from immunoSEQ multiplex PCR, and its TCRdb copy is limited to in-frame clones, with some not included. Of 37,000 or so clones in the sample, about 78% were seen once. The CDR3 has 14 residues. Germline V gene lookup returns CDR1 SGHTA and CDR2 FQGNSA. J was trimmed by 4 bases and V by 5 bases; bases with no gene match: 4. Specimen: CD4+ or CD8+ T cells sorted from blood, collected in a trial of the OX40 agonist ivuxolimab. The chain couples TRBV7-2 to TRBJ2-3, with 9 bases lining up with TRBD1. The receptor was derived from an adult with an advanced solid tumor such as melanoma, head and neck, liver or kidney cancer. The CDR3 region is CASSTDRGPDTQYF. In DNA, the CDR3 is TGTGCCAGCAGCACGGACAGGGGACCAGATACGCAGTATTTT.